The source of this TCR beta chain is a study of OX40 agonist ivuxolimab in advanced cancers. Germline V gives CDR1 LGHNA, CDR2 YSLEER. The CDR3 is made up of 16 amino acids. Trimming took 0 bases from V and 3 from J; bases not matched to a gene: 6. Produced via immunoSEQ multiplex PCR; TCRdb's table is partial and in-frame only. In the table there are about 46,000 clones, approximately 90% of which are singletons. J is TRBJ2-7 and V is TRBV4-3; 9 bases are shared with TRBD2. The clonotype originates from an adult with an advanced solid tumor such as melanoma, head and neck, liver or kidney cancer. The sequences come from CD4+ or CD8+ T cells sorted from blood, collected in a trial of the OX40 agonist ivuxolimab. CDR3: CASSQEIAGEGYEQYF. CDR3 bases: TGCGCCAGCAGCCAAGAAATAGCGGGGGAGGGCTACGAGCAGTACTTC.